A single T cell receptor (beta chain) is shown here with its context. PCR amplification relied on 60 Vbeta primers (plus 13 Jbeta primers). This table comes from immunoSEQ multiplex PCR, and its TCRdb copy is limited to in-frame clones, with some not included. This sample's table has around 44,000 clones. This sample is drawn from a study of cytomegalovirus exposure and HLA in healthy donors. The CDR3 has 14 amino acids. In germline, CDR1 is MNHEY, CDR2 SMNVEV (reference sequence). Deletions cut 7 bases from V and 5 bases from J, with 16 bases between. The specimen sequenced was PBMCs. The chain is built from TRBV27 and TRBJ2-3; D is perhaps TRBD2 (7 bases). This clonotype was obtained from a male donor in good health and CMV-seropositive. DNA of the CDR3: TGTGCCAGCAATCACGGGGGGCCGGAAGATACGCAGTATTTT. Its translation is CASNHGGPEDTQYF.